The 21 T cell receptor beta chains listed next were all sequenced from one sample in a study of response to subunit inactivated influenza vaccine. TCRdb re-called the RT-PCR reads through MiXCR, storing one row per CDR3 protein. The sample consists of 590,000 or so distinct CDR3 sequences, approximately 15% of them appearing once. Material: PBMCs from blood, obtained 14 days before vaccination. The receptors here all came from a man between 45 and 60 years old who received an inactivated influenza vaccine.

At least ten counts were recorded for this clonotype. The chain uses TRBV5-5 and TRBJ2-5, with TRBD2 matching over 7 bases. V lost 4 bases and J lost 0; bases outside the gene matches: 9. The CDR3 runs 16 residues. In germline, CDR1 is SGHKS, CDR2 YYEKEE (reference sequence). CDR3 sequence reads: CASSRSGTTYQETQYF. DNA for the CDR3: TGTGCCAGCAGCCGCTCCGGGACTACTTACCAAGAGACCCAGTACTTC.

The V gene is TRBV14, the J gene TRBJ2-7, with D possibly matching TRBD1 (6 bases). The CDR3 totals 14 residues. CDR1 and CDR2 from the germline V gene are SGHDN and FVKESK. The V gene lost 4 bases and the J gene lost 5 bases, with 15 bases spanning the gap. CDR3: CASSPGQPLNEQYF. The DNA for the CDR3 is TGTGCCAGCAGCCCCGGACAGCCTCTGAACGAGCAGTACTTC.

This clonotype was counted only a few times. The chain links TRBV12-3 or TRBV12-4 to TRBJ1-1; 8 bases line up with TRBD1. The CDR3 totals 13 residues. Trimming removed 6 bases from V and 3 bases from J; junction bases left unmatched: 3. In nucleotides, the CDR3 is TGTGCCAGCAGAACGGACAGGGACACTGAAGCTTTCTTT. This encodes CASRTDRDTEAFF.

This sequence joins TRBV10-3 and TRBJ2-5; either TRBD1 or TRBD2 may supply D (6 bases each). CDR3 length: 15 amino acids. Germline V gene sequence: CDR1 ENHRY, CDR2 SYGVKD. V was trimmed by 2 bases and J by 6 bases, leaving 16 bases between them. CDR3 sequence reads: CAISEGGERAQTQYF. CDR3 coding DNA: TGTGCCATCAGTGAGGGGGGCGAGCGGGCACAGACCCAGTACTTC.

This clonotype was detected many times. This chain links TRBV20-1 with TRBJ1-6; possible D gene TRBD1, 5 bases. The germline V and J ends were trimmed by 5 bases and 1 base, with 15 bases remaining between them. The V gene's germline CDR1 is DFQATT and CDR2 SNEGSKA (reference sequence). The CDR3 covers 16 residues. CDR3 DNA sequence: TGCAGTGCTCAGAGGGCCCAGGGATCCTATAATTCACCCCTCCACTTT. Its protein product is CSAQRAQGSYNSPLHF.

The CDR3 sequence is CASSPVGHLTDTQYF. As DNA, the CDR3 is TGTGCCAGCAGCCCAGTAGGGCACCTCACAGATACGCAGTATTTT. The chain is built from TRBV9 and TRBJ2-3, with D hard to call. Between the trimmed V and J ends, which lost 4 bases and 2 bases, there was a span of 14 bases. Germline CDR1 is SGDLS and CDR2 is YYNGEE. This CDR3 has 15 amino acids.

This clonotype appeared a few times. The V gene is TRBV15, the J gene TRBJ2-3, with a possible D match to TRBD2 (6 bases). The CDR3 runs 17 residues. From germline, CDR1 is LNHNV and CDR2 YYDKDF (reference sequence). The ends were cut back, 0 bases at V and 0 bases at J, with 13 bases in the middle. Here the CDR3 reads CATSREFGRGSTDTQYF. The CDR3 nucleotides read TGTGCCACCAGCAGAGAATTCGGGCGGGGTAGCACAGATACGCAGTATTTT.

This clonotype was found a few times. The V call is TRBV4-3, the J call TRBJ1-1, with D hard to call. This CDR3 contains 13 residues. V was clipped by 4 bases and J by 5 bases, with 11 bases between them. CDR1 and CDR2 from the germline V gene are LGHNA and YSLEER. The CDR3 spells CASSRSWFTEAFF. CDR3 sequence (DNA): TGCGCCAGCAGCCGCTCGTGGTTTACTGAAGCTTTCTTT.

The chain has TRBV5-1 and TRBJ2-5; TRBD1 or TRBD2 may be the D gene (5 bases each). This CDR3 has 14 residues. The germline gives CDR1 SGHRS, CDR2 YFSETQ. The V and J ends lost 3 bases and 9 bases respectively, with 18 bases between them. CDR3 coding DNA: TGCGCCAGCAGCTGGGACGCAGCGGCGGGCGCCCAGTACTTC. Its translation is CASSWDAAAGAQYF.

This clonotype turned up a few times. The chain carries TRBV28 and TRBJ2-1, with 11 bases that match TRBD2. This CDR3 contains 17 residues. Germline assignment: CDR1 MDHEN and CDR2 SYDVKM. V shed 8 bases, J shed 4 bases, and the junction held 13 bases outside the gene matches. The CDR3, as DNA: TGTGCCAGCCTAAACAGGGGACTAGCGGACAGGTACAATGAGCAGTTCTTC. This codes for CASLNRGLADRYNEQFF.

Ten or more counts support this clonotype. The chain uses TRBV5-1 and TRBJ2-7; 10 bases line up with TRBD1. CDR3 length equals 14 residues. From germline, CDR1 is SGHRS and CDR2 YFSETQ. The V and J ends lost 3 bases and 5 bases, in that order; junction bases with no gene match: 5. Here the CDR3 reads CASSSGQGSDEQYF. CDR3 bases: TGCGCCAGCAGCTCGGGACAGGGGTCCGACGAGCAGTACTTC.

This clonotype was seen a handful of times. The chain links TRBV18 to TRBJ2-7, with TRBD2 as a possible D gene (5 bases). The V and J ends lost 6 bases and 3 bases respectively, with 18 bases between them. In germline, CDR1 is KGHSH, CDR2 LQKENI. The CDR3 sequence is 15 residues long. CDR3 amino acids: CASSPPSPGIYEQYF. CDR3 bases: TGTGCCAGCTCCCCCCCCTCGCCGGGGATCTACGAGCAGTACTTC.

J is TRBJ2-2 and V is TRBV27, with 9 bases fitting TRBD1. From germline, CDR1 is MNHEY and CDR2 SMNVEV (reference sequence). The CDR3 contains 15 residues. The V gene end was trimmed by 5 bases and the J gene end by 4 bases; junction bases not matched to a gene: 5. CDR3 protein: CASSTGGAVTGELFF. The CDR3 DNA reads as TGTGCCAGCAGTACAGGGGGCGCAGTCACCGGGGAGCTGTTTTTT.

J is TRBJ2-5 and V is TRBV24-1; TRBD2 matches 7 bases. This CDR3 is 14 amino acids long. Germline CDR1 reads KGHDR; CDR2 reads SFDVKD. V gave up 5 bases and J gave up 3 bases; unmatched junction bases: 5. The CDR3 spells CATSAAGVEETQYF. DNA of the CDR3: TGTGCCACCAGTGCCGCGGGGGTAGAAGAGACCCAGTACTTC.

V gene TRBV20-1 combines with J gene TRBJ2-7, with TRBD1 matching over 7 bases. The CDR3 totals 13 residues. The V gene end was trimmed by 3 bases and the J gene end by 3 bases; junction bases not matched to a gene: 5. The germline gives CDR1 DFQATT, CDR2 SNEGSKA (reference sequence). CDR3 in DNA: TGCAGTGCTAGTTGGGACAGAGGCTACGAGCAGTACTTC. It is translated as CSASWDRGYEQYF.

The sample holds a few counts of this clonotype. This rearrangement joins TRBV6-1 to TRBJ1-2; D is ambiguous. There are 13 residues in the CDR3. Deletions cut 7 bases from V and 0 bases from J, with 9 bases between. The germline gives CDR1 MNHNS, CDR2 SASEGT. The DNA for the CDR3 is TGTGCCAGCACCACCGGGGCTAACTATGGCTACACCTTC. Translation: CASTTGANYGYTF.

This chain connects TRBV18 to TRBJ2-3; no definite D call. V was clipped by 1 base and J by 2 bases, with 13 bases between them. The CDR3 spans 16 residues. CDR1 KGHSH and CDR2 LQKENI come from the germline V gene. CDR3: CASSPLRGPNTDTQYF. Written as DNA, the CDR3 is TGTGCCAGCTCACCACTGAGAGGACCTAACACAGATACGCAGTATTTT.

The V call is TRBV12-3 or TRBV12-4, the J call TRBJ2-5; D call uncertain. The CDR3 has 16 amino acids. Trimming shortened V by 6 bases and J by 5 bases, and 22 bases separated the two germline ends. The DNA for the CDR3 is TGTGCCAGCAGGCGAAGCGCGGTAGGGCCCTATGAGACCCAGTACTTC. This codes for CASRRSAVGPYETQYF.

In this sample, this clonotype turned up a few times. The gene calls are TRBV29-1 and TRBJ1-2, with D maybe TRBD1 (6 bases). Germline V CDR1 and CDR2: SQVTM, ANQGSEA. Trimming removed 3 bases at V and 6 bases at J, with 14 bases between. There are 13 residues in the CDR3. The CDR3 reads CSVDPEGGDGYTF. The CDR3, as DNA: TGCAGCGTTGATCCCGAGGGGGGGGATGGCTACACCTTC.

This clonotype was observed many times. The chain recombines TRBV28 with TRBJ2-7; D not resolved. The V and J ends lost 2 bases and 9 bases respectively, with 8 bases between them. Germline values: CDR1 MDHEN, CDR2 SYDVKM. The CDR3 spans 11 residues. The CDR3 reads CASSLGQRQYF. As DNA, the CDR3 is TGTGCCAGCAGTTTAGGCCAGCGGCAGTACTTC.

CDR3 protein: CASSPYTGWNTGELFF. The CDR3 DNA sequence: TGTGCCAGCAGCCCTTATACAGGGTGGAACACCGGGGAGCTGTTTTTT. The chain couples TRBV14 to TRBJ2-2, with D possibly matching TRBD1 (6 bases). This CDR3 is 16 amino acids long. The V end was cut by 4 bases, the J end by 1 base, with 13 bases between. Germline V lookup: CDR1 SGHDN, CDR2 FVKESK. Complete variable domain (other parts from reference TRBV14 and TRBJ2-2): EAGVTQFPSHSVIEKGQTVTLRCDPISGHDNLYWYRRVMGKEIKFLLHFVKESKQDESGMPNNRFLAERTGGTYSTLKVQPAELEDSGVYFCASSPYTGWNTGELFFGEGSRLTVL.